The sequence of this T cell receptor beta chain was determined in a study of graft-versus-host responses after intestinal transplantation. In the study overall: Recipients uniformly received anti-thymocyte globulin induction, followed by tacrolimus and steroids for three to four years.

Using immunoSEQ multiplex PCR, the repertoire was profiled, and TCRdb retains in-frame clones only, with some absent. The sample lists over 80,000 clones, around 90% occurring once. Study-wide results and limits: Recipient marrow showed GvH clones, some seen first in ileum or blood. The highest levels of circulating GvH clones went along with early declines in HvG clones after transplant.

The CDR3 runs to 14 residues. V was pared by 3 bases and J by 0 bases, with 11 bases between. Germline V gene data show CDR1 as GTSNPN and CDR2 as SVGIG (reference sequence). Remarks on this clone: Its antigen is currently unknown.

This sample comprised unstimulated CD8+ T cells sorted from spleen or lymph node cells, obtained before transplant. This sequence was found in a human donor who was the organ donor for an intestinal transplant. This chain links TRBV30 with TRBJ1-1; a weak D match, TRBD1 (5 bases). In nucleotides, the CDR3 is TGTGCCTGGAGCTTACAGGCCCTGAACACTGAAGCTTTCTTT. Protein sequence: CAWSLQALNTEAFF.